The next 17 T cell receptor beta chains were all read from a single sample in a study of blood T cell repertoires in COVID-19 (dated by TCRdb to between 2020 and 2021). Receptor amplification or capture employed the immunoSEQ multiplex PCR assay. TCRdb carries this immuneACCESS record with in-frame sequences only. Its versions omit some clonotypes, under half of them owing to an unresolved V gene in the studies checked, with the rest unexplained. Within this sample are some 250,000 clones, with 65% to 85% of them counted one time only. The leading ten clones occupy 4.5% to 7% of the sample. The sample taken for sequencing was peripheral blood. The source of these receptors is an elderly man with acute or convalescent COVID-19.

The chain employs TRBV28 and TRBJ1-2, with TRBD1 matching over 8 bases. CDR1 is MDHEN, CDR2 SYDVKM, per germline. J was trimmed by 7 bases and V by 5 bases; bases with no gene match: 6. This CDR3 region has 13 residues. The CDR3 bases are TGTGCCAGCAGTGTGACAGGGGATTTTGGCTACACCTTC. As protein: CASSVTGDFGYTF.

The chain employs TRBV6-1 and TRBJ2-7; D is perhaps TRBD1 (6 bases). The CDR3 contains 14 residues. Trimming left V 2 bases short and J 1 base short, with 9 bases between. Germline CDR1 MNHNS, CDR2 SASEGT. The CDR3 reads CASSERGRSYEQYF. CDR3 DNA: TGTGCCAGCAGTGAAAGGGGGAGATCCTACGAGCAGTACTTC.

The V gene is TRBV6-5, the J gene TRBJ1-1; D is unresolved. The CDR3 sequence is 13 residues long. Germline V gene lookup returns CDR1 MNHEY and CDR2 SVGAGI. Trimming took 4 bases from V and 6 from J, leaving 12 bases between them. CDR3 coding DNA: TGTGCCAGCAGTTCTCCGGGGTGGGCTGAAGCTTTCTTT. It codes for CASSSPGWAEAFF.

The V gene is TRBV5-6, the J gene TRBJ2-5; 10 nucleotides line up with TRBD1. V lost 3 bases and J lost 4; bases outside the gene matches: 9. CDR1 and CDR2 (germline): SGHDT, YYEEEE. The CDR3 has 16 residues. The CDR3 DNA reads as TGTGCCAGCAGCTCTCCCGGGACAGGGGAGGGAGAGACCCAGTACTTC. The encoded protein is CASSSPGTGEGETQYF.

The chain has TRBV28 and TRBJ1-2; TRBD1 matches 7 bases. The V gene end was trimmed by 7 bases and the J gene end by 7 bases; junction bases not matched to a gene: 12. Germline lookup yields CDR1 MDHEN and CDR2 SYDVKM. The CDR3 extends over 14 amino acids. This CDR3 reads CASNPTRQGSGYTF. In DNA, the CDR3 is TGTGCCAGCAATCCCACACGACAGGGTAGTGGCTACACCTTC.

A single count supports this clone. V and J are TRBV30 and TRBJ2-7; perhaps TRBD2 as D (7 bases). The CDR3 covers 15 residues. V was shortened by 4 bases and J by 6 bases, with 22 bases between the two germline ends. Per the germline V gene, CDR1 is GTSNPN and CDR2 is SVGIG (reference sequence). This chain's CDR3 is CAWTLGGGRGSEQYF. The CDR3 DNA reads TGTGCCTGGACCCTAGGTGGGGGGAGGGGGTCCGAGCAGTACTTC.

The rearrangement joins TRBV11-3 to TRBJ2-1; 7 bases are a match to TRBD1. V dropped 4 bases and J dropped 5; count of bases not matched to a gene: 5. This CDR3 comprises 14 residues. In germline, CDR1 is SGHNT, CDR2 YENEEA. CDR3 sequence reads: CASSSTGPHNEQFF. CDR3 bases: TGTGCCAGCAGCTCGACAGGGCCCCACAATGAGCAGTTCTTC.

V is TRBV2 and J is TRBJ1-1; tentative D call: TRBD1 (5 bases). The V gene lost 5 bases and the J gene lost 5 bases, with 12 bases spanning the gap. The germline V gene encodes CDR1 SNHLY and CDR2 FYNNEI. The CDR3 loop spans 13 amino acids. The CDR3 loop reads CASSKGDYTEAFF. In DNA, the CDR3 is TGTGCCAGCAGTAAAGGGGACTATACTGAAGCTTTCTTT.

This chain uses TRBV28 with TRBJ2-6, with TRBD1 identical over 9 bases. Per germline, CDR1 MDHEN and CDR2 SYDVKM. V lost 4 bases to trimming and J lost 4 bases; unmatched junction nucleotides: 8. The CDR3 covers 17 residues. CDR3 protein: CASSSPGQGIGANVLTF. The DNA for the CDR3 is TGTGCCAGCAGTTCACCGGGACAGGGTATCGGGGCCAACGTCCTGACTTTC.

Here the CDR3 DNA reads TGCGCCAGCAGCCAAGGAGCGACAGGGGTTTTTGAGACCCAGTACTTC. Encoded protein: CASSQGATGVFETQYF. The rearrangement links TRBV4-1 to TRBJ2-5; 8 nucleotides align to TRBD1. CDR3 length: 16 amino acids. V shed 1 base, J shed 5 bases, and the junction held 9 bases outside the gene matches. The germline V gene has CDR1 MGHRA and CDR2 YSYEKL.

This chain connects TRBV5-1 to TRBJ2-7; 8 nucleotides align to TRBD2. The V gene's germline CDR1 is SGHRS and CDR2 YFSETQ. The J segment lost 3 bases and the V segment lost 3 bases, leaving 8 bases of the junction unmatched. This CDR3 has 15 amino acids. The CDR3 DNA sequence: TGCGCCAGCAGCTGGCAAGCGGGGGAAGTCTACGAGCAGTACTTC. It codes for CASSWQAGEVYEQYF.

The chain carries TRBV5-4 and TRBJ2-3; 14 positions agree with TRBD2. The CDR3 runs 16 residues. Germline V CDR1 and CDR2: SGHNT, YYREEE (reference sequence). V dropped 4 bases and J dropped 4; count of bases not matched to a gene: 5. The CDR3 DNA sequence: TGTGCCAGCAGCGGTCTGGGACTAGCGGGAGCAGATACGCAGTATTTT. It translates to CASSGLGLAGADTQYF.

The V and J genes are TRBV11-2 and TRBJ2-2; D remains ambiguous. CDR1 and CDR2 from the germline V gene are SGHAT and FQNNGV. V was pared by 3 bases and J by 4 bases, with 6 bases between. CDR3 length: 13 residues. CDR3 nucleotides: TGTGCCAGCAGCTTTTCTATCACCGGGGAGCTGTTTTTT. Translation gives CASSFSITGELFF.

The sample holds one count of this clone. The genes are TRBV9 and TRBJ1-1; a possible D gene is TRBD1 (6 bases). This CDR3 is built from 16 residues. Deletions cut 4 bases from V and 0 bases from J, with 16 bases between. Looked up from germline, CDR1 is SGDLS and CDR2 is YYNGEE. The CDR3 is CASSRDPQGLNTEAFF. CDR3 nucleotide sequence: TGTGCCAGCAGCCGGGACCCCCAGGGGCTGAACACTGAAGCTTTCTTT. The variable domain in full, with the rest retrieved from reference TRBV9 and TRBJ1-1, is DSGVTQTPKHLITATGQRVTLRCSPRSGDLSVYWYQQSLDQGLQFLIQYYNGEERAKGNILERFSAQQFPDLHSELNLSSLELGDSALYFCASSRDPQGLNTEAFFGQGTRLTVV.

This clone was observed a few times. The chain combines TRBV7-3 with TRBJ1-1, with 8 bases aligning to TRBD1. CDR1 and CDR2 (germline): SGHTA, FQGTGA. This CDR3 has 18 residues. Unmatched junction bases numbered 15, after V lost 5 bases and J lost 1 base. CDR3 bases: TGTGCCAGCAGCCCGCCCGACAGGGGACGCTATCAGAACACTGAAGCTTTCTTT. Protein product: CASSPPDRGRYQNTEAFF.

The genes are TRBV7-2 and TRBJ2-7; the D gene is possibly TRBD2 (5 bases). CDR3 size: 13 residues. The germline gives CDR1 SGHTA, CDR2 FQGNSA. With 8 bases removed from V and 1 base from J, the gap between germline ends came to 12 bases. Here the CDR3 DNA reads TGTGCCAGCCGGGTAGCGCAATCCTACGAGCAGTACTTC. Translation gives CASRVAQSYEQYF.

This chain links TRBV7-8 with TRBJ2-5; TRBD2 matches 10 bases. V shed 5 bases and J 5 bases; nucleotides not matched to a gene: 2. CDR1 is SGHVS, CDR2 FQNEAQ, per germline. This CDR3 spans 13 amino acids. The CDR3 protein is CASSVSGRETQYF. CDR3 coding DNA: TGTGCCAGCAGCGTTAGCGGGAGGGAGACCCAGTACTTC.